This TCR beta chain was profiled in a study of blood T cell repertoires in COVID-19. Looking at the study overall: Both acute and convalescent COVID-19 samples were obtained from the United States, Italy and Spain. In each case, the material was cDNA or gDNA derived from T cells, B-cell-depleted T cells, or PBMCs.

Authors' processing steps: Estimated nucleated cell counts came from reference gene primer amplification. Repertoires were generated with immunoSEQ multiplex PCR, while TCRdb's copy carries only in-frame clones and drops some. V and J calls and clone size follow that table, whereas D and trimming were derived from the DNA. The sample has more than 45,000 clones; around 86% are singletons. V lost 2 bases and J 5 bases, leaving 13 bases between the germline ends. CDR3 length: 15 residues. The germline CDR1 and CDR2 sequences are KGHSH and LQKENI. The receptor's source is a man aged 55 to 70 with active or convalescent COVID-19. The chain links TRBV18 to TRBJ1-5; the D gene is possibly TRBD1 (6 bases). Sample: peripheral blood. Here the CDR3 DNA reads TGTGCCAGCTCACCATTCGGGGGGGCTGATCAGCCCCAGCATTTT. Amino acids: CASSPFGGADQPQHF.